The T cell receptor (beta chain) described here comes from a study of T cell repertoires in cytomegalovirus infection. From germline, CDR1 is MNHNS and CDR2 SASEGT. The CDR3 length is 13 residues. V lost 4 bases and J 7 bases, leaving 11 bases between the germline ends. One entry per CDR3 protein results from TCRdb running MiXCR on the reads. The table records nearly 700,000 distinct CDR3 sequences, around 30% of them present only once. On this clonotype itself: Its antigen is still unknown.

The rearrangement joins TRBV6-1 to TRBJ2-1, with D possibly being TRBD1 or TRBD2 (5 bases each). The sequence was collected from a human donor in good health (CMV status not recorded). Some clones in this sample may be carry-over from other donors' samples. The sample here was cultured PBMCs, taken from culture after CMV antigen stimulation. The CDR3 nucleotides read TGTGCCAGCAGTGCTTGGGGGTTAAATGAGCAGTTCTTC. This codes for CASSAWGLNEQFF.